In terms of frequency, the clone carrying this T cell receptor beta chain is medium-sized. Antigen specificity is unknown. The CDR3 covers 13 residues. Germline CDR1 is DFQATT and CDR2 is SNEGSKA (reference sequence). This specimen comes from a study of T cell clusters in autoimmune cytopenias. Study-wide results and limits: TRB repertoire shifts in secondary cytopenia and chronic lymphocytic leukemia mostly reflected lymphoma, not autoimmunity.

Each sample's input was approximately 0.25 ug genomic DNA, 38,000 or so genome equivalents. Multiplex touch-down PCR amplified TRB using TRB-A and TRB-B pools in one tube. Reprocessing the multiplex PCR reads, TCRdb reports a single entry for every CDR3 protein and omits DNA. In total, the table holds 3,500 or so distinct CDR3 sequences. The data were also submitted as part of a second study, on T cell repertoires in aging, cancer and after chemotherapy.

The sample comprised peripheral blood. This sequence was found in a human donor in good health. The chain recombines TRBV20-1 with TRBJ2-5; checking the TCRdb D call of TRBD2 is not possible without DNA. Here the CDR3 reads CSVPAGGLETQYF.